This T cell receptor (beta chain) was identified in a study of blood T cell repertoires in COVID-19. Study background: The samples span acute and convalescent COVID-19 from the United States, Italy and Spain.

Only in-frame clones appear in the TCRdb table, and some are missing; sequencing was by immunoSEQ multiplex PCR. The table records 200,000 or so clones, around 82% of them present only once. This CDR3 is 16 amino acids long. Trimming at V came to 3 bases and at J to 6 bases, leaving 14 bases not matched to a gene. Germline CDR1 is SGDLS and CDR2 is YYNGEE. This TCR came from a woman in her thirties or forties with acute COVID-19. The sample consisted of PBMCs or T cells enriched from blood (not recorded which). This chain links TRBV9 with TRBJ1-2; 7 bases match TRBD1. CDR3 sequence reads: CASSARVDRAANGYTF. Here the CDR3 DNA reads TGTGCCAGCAGCGCTCGCGTTGACAGGGCGGCGAATGGCTACACCTTC.